The next 24 T cell receptor beta chains were all read from a single sample in a study of T cells in localized non-small cell lung cancer. The repertoire was sequenced with immunoSEQ multiplex PCR; TCRdb's copy has only in-frame clones and lacks some. The sample has some 1,000 clones; 23% are singletons. The sequencing here drew on normal lung tissue next to the tumor, taken before any cancer treatment. Receptors originate from a male donor aged 60 or over with stage I lung adenocarcinoma.

The rearrangement uses TRBV9 and TRBJ2-2; unclear D gene. Germline assignment: CDR1 SGDLS and CDR2 YYNGEE. This CDR3 has 13 residues. The V and J ends lost 6 bases and 4 bases respectively, with 10 bases between them. The CDR3 spells CASTETPTGELFF. CDR3 coding DNA: TGTGCCAGCACTGAGACTCCCACCGGGGAGCTGTTTTTT.

This clone came up a few times. CDR3 nucleotide sequence: TGTGCCAGCAGCCCGAGGACTAGCGGGATTAACAGGCTGGGTGATGAGCAGTTCTTC. This encodes CASSPRTSGINRLGDEQFF. The chain has TRBV11-3 and TRBJ2-1; the match to TRBD2 covers 12 bases. This CDR3 has 19 amino acids. V shed 5 bases, J shed 8 bases, and the junction held 19 bases outside the gene matches. CDR1 is SGHNT and CDR2 is YENEEA in the germline V gene.

This clone was observed a handful of times. The chain couples TRBV6-8 to TRBJ2-5, with unresolved D. The ends were cut back, 6 bases at V and 1 base at J, with 9 bases in the middle. Germline values: CDR1 MNHGY, CDR2 SAAAGT. This CDR3 region has 13 residues. CDR3: CASRASTQETQYF. The CDR3 DNA follows: TGTGCCAGCAGAGCATCTACCCAAGAGACCCAGTACTTC.

The V gene is TRBV6-8, the J gene TRBJ2-7; TRBD1 is a possible D gene (5 bases). Germline loops: CDR1 MNHGY, CDR2 SAAAGT. The length of the CDR3 is 14 residues. V lost 5 bases and J lost 5, with 16 bases in between. The DNA of the CDR3 is TGTGCCAGCAGTCAGGGCCCCCAAATAAACGAGCAGTACTTC. It translates to CASSQGPQINEQYF.

J is TRBJ1-1 and V is TRBV19; 7 positions match TRBD1. The V segment lost 5 bases and the J segment 1 base; nucleotides outside the gene matches: 4. This CDR3 is built from 14 residues. The germline V gene has CDR1 LNHDA and CDR2 SQIVND (reference sequence). The CDR3 spells CASSLRDRNTEAFF. For the CDR3, the DNA is TGTGCCAGTAGTCTCCGGGACAGGAACACTGAAGCTTTCTTT.

The chain recombines TRBV19 with TRBJ1-2; D is unclear. Germline loops: CDR1 LNHDA, CDR2 SQIVND (reference sequence). V gave up 0 bases and J gave up 3 bases, with 8 bases separating them. The CDR3 spans 14 residues. The CDR3 DNA reads TGTGCCAGTAGTATAGACATGTCATACTATGGCTACACCTTC. Its translation: CASSIDMSYYGYTF.

The CDR3 bases are TGTGCCAGCAGTTTGGGGGGGCCCTACGAGCAGTACTTC. Its translation: CASSLGGPYEQYF. The genes are TRBV6-8 and TRBJ2-7, with D perhaps TRBD2 (7 bases). Germline values: CDR1 MNHGY, CDR2 SAAAGT. The CDR3 sequence is 13 residues long. The germline V and J ends were trimmed by 4 bases and 2 bases, with 9 bases remaining between them.

This clone occurred a few times. The V call is TRBV6-8, the J call TRBJ1-1; D gene unclear. The CDR3 is made up of 13 amino acids. Germline V lookup: CDR1 MNHGY, CDR2 SAAAGT. V was trimmed by 0 bases and J by 7 bases, leaving 9 bases between them. CDR3: CASSYSVGNEAFF. The CDR3 DNA follows: TGTGCCAGCAGTTACTCGGTGGGGAATGAAGCTTTCTTT.

The V call is TRBV29-1, the J call TRBJ2-5; the match to TRBD2 covers 7 bases. The V segment lost 3 bases and the J segment 5 bases; nucleotides outside the gene matches: 3. The germline V gene has CDR1 SQVTM and CDR2 ANQGSEA. This CDR3 region has 12 residues. In nucleotides, the CDR3 is TGCAGCGTTGAGTCACTAGCGGAGACCCAGTACTTC. Its protein product is CSVESLAETQYF.

This rearrangement joins TRBV10-2 to TRBJ2-1; 7 bases are shared with TRBD2. Germline assignment: CDR1 WSHSY and CDR2 SAAADI. Trimming took 0 bases from V and 8 from J; bases not matched to a gene: 7. The CDR3 is 15 amino acids. CDR3 coding DNA: TGCGCCAGCAGTGAGTCGTGGCGGGAGAGAGATGAGCAGTTCTTC. Protein: CASSESWRERDEQFF.

This clone is labeled large (0.1 to 1%). The chain combines TRBV19 with TRBJ2-1; D unresolved. Trimming stripped 2 bases from V and 0 bases from J, with 8 bases between. This CDR3 spans 15 amino acids. The germline CDR1 and CDR2 sequences are LNHDA and SQIVND (reference sequence). CDR3 nucleotides: TGTGCCAGTAGTATAAGAGGAAGCTCCTACAATGAGCAGTTCTTC. Translated, it gives CASSIRGSSYNEQFF.

This clone was recorded a few times. The J gene is TRBJ2-1, the V gene TRBV30; D gene uncertain. The CDR3 length is 12 residues. Germline CDR1 and CDR2: GTSNPN and SVGIG (reference sequence). V lost 0 bases and J 8 bases, leaving 8 bases between the germline ends. CDR3 nucleotides: TGTGCCTGGAGTGTACCTGGGGATGAGCAGTTCTTC. Amino acid sequence: CAWSVPGDEQFF.

This chain uses TRBV28 with TRBJ2-7; perhaps TRBD1 as D (5 bases). This CDR3 is built from 14 residues. V lost 3 bases and J 4 bases, leaving 13 bases between the germline ends. Germline lookup yields CDR1 MDHEN and CDR2 SYDVKM. The CDR3 protein is CASSFSDSTYEQYF. DNA for the CDR3: TGTGCCAGCAGTTTTAGTGACAGTACTTACGAGCAGTACTTC.

The chain has TRBV18 and TRBJ2-2; tentative D call: TRBD1 (5 bases). Germline CDR1 is KGHSH and CDR2 is LQKENI. V lost 4 bases and J lost 7, with 10 bases in between. The CDR3 has 13 residues. CDR3 region: CASSRGFDGELFF. The CDR3 coding sequence is TGTGCCAGCTCACGGGGCTTCGACGGGGAGCTGTTTTTT. Full variable domain (remainder filled in from reference TRBV18 and TRBJ2-2): NAGVMQNPRHLVRRRGQEARLRCSPMKGHSHVYWYRQLPEEGLKFMVYLQKENIIDESGMPKERFSAEFPKEGPSILRIQQVVRGDSAAYFCASSRGFDGELFFGEGSRLTVL.

This clone was seen more than once but under ten times. The chain is built from TRBV6-8 and TRBJ2-7; 8 positions agree with TRBD2. The trim removed 11 bases at V and 0 bases at J, leaving 21 bases unmatched. Germline V gives CDR1 MNHGY, CDR2 SAAAGT. The CDR3 runs to 18 residues. CDR3 in amino acids: CASRGGSGGLRTSYEQYF. The CDR3 region has the DNA TGTGCCTCCAGGGGAGGATCGGGAGGGTTAAGAACCTCCTACGAGCAGTACTTC.

The chain has TRBV6-8 and TRBJ2-2; a weak D match, TRBD2 (6 bases). Trimming took off 8 bases at V and 0 bases at J, with 7 bases between the two ends. The CDR3 has 13 amino acids. CDR1 and CDR2 (germline): MNHGY, SAAAGT. The CDR3 is CASGTSNTGELFF. The CDR3 nucleotides are TGTGCCAGCGGGACTTCGAACACCGGGGAGCTGTTTTTT.

The gene calls are TRBV1 and TRBJ2-1; the tabulated D call, TRBD2, remains unverified against the DNA. TRBV1 is classified as a pseudogene. CDR3 length: 15 residues. This CDR3 is CASSQLIASYYEQFF. As DNA, the CDR3 is TGCGCCAGCAGCCAATTAATTGCTAGCTATTATGAGCAGTTCTTC.

This chain connects TRBV14 to TRBJ2-1; 9 positions agree with TRBD2. Germline CDR1 is SGHDN and CDR2 is FVKESK. The CDR3 runs 15 residues. Trimming cost V 5 bases and J 0 bases; bases outside gene matches: 2. The CDR3 sequence: CASSLLAGSYNEQFF. The CDR3 DNA reads as TGTGCCAGCAGCTTACTAGCGGGCTCCTACAATGAGCAGTTCTTC.

Sample share makes this clone large. The chain uses TRBV28 and TRBJ2-1; 7 positions agree with TRBD1. The CDR3 loop spans 14 amino acids. The ends lost 7 bases at V and 8 bases at J; junction bases unmatched: 11. Looked up from germline, CDR1 is MDHEN and CDR2 is SYDVKM. CDR3 DNA sequence: TGTGCCAGCACCATAGGGGGACAGTCCCATGAGCAGTTCTTC. Translation gives CASTIGGQSHEQFF.

CDR3 in DNA: TGCGCCAGCAGCAGCGGACAGCAGAACACTGAAGCTTTCTTT. It yields the protein CASSSGQQNTEAFF. V is TRBV5-1 and J is TRBJ1-1; tentative D call: TRBD1 (6 bases). Germline V lookup: CDR1 SGHRS, CDR2 YFSETQ. The V and J ends lost 4 bases and 1 base respectively, with 11 bases between them. This CDR3 comprises 14 residues.

The V gene is TRBV19, the J gene TRBJ2-5; 10 bases map to TRBD2. J gave up 0 bases and V 3 bases, and 7 bases lay outside the gene matches. Germline CDR1 and CDR2: LNHDA and SQIVND (reference sequence). The CDR3 extends over 17 amino acids. DNA for the CDR3: TGTGCCAGTAGTATGTGGACTAGCGGCCCACACCAAGAGACCCAGTACTTC. The encoded protein is CASSMWTSGPHQETQYF.

This clone was detected only a few times. The J gene is TRBJ2-3, the V gene TRBV15; 10 positions agree with TRBD2. V was clipped by 5 bases and J by 2 bases; unmatched bases: 7. There are 16 residues in the CDR3. CDR1 and CDR2 from the germline V gene are LNHNV and YYDKDF (reference sequence). CDR3 in DNA: TGTGCCACCAGCGGAGGACTAGCGGCATACACAGATACGCAGTATTTT. Its translation is CATSGGLAAYTDTQYF. Complete variable domain (other parts from reference TRBV15 and TRBJ2-3): DAMVIQNPRYQVTQFGKPVTLSCSQTLNHNVMYWYQQKSSQAPKLLFHYYDKDFNNEADTPDNFQSRRPNTSFCFLDIRSPGLGDTAMYLCATSGGLAAYTDTQYFGPGTRLTVL.

In its sample, this clone is medium-sized. The rearrangement joins TRBV11-3 to TRBJ2-1; D remains ambiguous. V was clipped by 5 bases and J by 9 bases, with 20 bases between them. This CDR3 contains 15 residues. The V gene's germline CDR1 is SGHNT and CDR2 YENEEA. The CDR3 region has the DNA TGTGCCAGCAGCCGCGCGACCGACTCGCGCGGTGAGCAGTTCTTC. Amino acid sequence: CASSRATDSRGEQFF.

The V gene is TRBV6-8, the J gene TRBJ2-7, with TRBD2 matching over 7 bases. The germline CDR1 and CDR2 sequences are MNHGY and SAAAGT. The CDR3 spans 14 residues. Germline trimming cut 6 bases from V and 3 bases from J; bases unmatched to any gene: 8. The chain's CDR3 is CASSQFAGVYEQYF. The CDR3 DNA is TGTGCCAGCAGCCAGTTCGCGGGAGTCTACGAGCAGTACTTC.